This entry lists 11 T cell receptor beta chains sequenced from one sample in a study of blood T cells in healthy people across ages. It was with a sample-barcoded 5' primer and a J-beta primer mix that a second PCR of roughly 7 to 12 cycles was run. TCRdb fed the 5' RACE reads into MiXCR, producing one record per CDR3 protein. Of 600,000 to 800,000 distinct CDR3 sequences listed, around 50% were seen once; the top ten hold roughly 13%. The sequenced material came from blood. The receptors were gathered from a woman of 80 years or more in good health.

The table lists this clonotype with many counts. CDR3 amino acids: CASSYGAGLNIQYF. DNA for the CDR3: TGTGCCAGCAGTTACGGGGCAGGGTTGAACATTCAGTACTTC. The chain uses TRBV6-5 and TRBJ2-4; a weak D match, TRBD1 (5 bases). V lost 2 bases, J lost 7 bases, and 12 bases lay in between. Germline-derived CDR1 and CDR2 are MNHEY and SVGAGI. This CDR3 has 14 amino acids.

V and J are TRBV6-2 or TRBV6-3 and TRBJ2-7; possible D gene TRBD1, 5 bases. The CDR3 spans 14 residues. Germline assignment: CDR1 MNHEY and CDR2 SVGEGT. V was cut by 1 base and J by 6 bases, with 13 bases left in between. CDR3 DNA sequence: TGTGCCAGCAGTTACTTGCAGGGTCGGAGCGAGCAGTACTTC. Protein: CASSYLQGRSEQYF.

Ten or more counts support this clonotype. V gene TRBV10-2 combines with J gene TRBJ2-1; D not certain. V shed 0 bases and J shed 7 bases, with 7 bases lying between them. The CDR3 is 13 residues long. The germline V gene has CDR1 WSHSY and CDR2 SAAADI. Here the CDR3 reads CASSESERNEQFF. The CDR3, as DNA: TGCGCCAGCAGTGAGTCGGAGCGAAATGAGCAGTTCTTC.

As concerns this clonotype: Since a much larger clone is just one base distant, this may be a read error. This chain links TRBV2 with TRBJ2-1; TRBD2 might be the D (6 bases). The germline gives CDR1 SNHLY, CDR2 FYNNEI. Trimming cost V 8 bases and J 13 bases, with 21 bases left between them. The CDR3 spans 13 residues. Written as DNA, the CDR3 is TGTGCCAGCGCGGGAAGCGGAGAAGAGACCCAGTTCTTC. This sequence encodes CASAGSGEETQFF.

This clonotype was detected a few times. The rearrangement uses TRBV7-3 and TRBJ2-3; 9 bases match TRBD2. Trimming took 5 bases from V and 7 from J; bases not matched to a gene: 10. CDR3 length equals 15 residues. The germline gives CDR1 SGHTA, CDR2 FQGTGA. This CDR3 is CASSPTSGFSNTQYF. The CDR3 region has the DNA TGTGCCAGCAGCCCGACTAGCGGTTTCTCAAATACGCAGTATTTT.

This clonotype was counted many times. V usage is TRBV6-5 and J usage is TRBJ2-7; the D is unclear. Germline CDR1 reads MNHEY; CDR2 reads SVGAGI. V was cut by 0 bases and J by 6 bases, with 6 bases left in between. The CDR3 runs 12 residues. CDR3 in DNA: TGTGCCAGCAGTTACTCTGAATGCGAGCAGTACTTC. Translating gives CASSYSECEQYF.

This clonotype has just a few counts. DNA for the CDR3: TGTGCCAGCAGCTTAGCTCCTAGCGCAGATACGCAGTATTTT. Amino acids: CASSLAPSADTQYF. V is TRBV7-9 and J is TRBJ2-3, with D possibly TRBD2 on 6 matching bases. CDR1 is SEHNR, CDR2 FQNEAQ, per germline (reference sequence). There are 14 residues in the CDR3. Trimming took off 0 bases at V and 4 bases at J, with 8 bases between the two ends.

This clonotype was found many times. The J gene is TRBJ1-2, the V gene TRBV28; D uncertain. Trimming removed 3 bases at V and 5 bases at J, with 16 bases between. The CDR3 consists of 15 residues. Germline CDR1 is MDHEN and CDR2 is SYDVKM. Here the CDR3 reads CASSFRGGRRYGYTF. CDR3 coding DNA: TGTGCCAGCAGTTTCCGTGGAGGGCGGCGGTATGGCTACACCTTC.

This clonotype was counted only a few times. The gene calls are TRBV20-1 and TRBJ1-4, with TRBD1 as a possible D gene (6 bases). Germline V gene data show CDR1 as DFQATT and CDR2 as SNEGSKA (reference sequence). V lost 2 bases to trimming and J lost 8 bases, with 21 bases between them. The length of the CDR3 is 16 residues. CDR3 amino acids: CSARNYRDISREKLFF. The DNA for the CDR3 is TGCAGTGCTAGAAATTACCGGGACATCTCTCGCGAAAAACTGTTTTTT.

Many counts were recorded for this clonotype. The chain uses TRBV28 and TRBJ2-7; no clear D. V lost 3 bases and J lost 3, with 15 bases in between. The CDR3 has 15 amino acids. Germline lookup yields CDR1 MDHEN and CDR2 SYDVKM. The CDR3 protein is CASSLGNSVFYEQYF. In nucleotides, the CDR3 is TGTGCCAGCAGTTTGGGGAACAGCGTCTTCTACGAGCAGTACTTC.

This clonotype was counted between two and nine times. This chain links TRBV6-4 with TRBJ2-1, with a weak D call TRBD2 (6 bases). The CDR3 is 14 residues long. Trimming took off 4 bases at V and 3 bases at J, with 10 bases between the two ends. The germline gives CDR1 MRHNA, CDR2 SNTAGT. This chain's CDR3 is CASSVASDYNEQFF. The CDR3 nucleotides read TGTGCCAGCAGTGTAGCTAGCGACTACAATGAGCAGTTCTTC.